The source of this T cell receptor beta chain is a study of CD8 T cells in ankylosing spondylitis. The CDR3 consists of 12 residues. Trimming took 1 base from V and 4 from J, leaving 8 bases between them. The germline CDR1 and CDR2 sequences are SQVTM and ANQGSEA. In this sample, this clonotype turned up many times. The antigen remains unidentified. General study findings and limits: The study looked at matched synovial fluid samples from ankylosing spondylitis patients. Disease-linked clones were reported to be significantly enriched there.

For TCR beta, libraries came from quantitative 5'-RACE with molecular barcodes. Using its own MiXCR run on the 5' RACE reads, TCRdb lists one record per CDR3 protein. The sample carries 55,000 or so distinct CDR3 sequences, approximately 7% recorded once. Sequenced: blood, either unsorted or a sorted T cell fraction (not recorded which). This chain joins TRBV29-1 and TRBJ2-7; D unresolved. The clonotype comes from a female donor with ankylosing spondylitis or in good health (not recorded which). Here the CDR3 DNA reads TGCAGCGTTGAAGGGGTAGGGTACGAGCAGTACTTC. Translation gives CSVEGVGYEQYF.